One and the same sample provided the 32 T cell receptor beta chains below, sequenced in a study of T cells in localized non-small cell lung cancer. TCRdb's copy holds only in-frame clones and misses some; the assay was immunoSEQ multiplex PCR. The repertoire holds approximately 37,000 clones, with 70% to 90% as singletons. The specimen was peripheral blood, collected before any cancer treatment. Receptors originate from a man between 18 and 49 years old with stage I lung adenocarcinoma.

V is TRBV6-1 and J is TRBJ1-1, with 8 nucleotides matching TRBD1. The germline V gene encodes CDR1 MNHNS and CDR2 SASEGT. The CDR3 spans 14 residues. V lost 1 base, J lost 5 bases, and 3 bases stayed unmatched. The CDR3 is CASSEGTGYTEAFF. Here the CDR3 DNA reads TGTGCCAGCAGTGAAGGGACAGGGTATACTGAAGCTTTCTTT.

The chain uses TRBV15 and TRBJ1-3; possibly TRBD1 for D (6 bases). CDR1 and CDR2 (germline): LNHNV, YYDKDF (reference sequence). The CDR3 runs 16 residues. V lost 5 bases to trimming and J lost 3 bases, with 17 bases between them. The CDR3 here is CATSGYRTADGNTIYF. The CDR3 bases are TGTGCCACCAGCGGCTACAGGACAGCTGATGGAAACACCATATATTTT. The full variable domain, in which reference TRBV15 and TRBJ1-3 provide the parts outside the CDR3, is DAMVIQNPRYQVTQFGKPVTLSCSQTLNHNVMYWYQQKSSQAPKLLFHYYDKDFNNEADTPDNFQSRRPNTSFCFLDIRSPGLGDTAMYLCATSGYRTADGNTIYFGEGSWLTVV.

A single count supports this clone. The genes are TRBV9 and TRBJ1-2; TRBD1 matches 10 bases. This CDR3 is built from 19 residues. V lost 0 bases, J lost 1 base, and 12 bases stayed unmatched. Germline V gene sequence: CDR1 SGDLS, CDR2 YYNGEE. As DNA, the CDR3 is TGTGCCAGCAGCGTAGTGCCCGCTGACAGGGGGCGGGTTAACTATGGCTACACCTTC. It codes for CASSVVPADRGRVNYGYTF.

This chain uses TRBV7-2 with TRBJ2-7, with 10 bases lining up with TRBD1. The trim removed 1 base at V and 3 bases at J, leaving 3 bases unmatched. The CDR3 is made up of 15 amino acids. Germline CDR1 SGHTA, CDR2 FQGNSA. The DNA for the CDR3 is TGTGCCAGCAGCTTAGTGGGACAGGGGATCTACGAGCAGTACTTC. Protein: CASSLVGQGIYEQYF.

The chain couples TRBV5-1 to TRBJ1-1, with TRBD1 matching 9 bases. Germline-derived CDR1 and CDR2 are SGHRS and YFSETQ. V was pared by 4 bases and J by 3 bases, with 7 bases of the junction left unmatched. There are 15 residues in the CDR3. Here the CDR3 DNA reads TGCGCCAGCAGCCCCTCGACAGGGGGGGACACTGAAGCTTTCTTT. Its translation is CASSPSTGGDTEAFF.

This clone was picked up one time. The rearrangement links TRBV7-3 to TRBJ1-2, with 9 bases lining up with TRBD1. CDR1 is SGHTA, CDR2 FQGTGA, per germline. The CDR3 sequence is 13 residues long. The V segment lost 5 bases and the J segment 6 bases; nucleotides outside the gene matches: 4. The CDR3: CASSGGQGHGYTF. The CDR3 DNA sequence: TGTGCCAGCAGCGGGGGACAGGGCCATGGCTACACCTTC.

The J gene is TRBJ2-3, the V gene TRBV2; D gene ambiguous. The length of the CDR3 is 14 residues. Trimming cost V 1 base and J 5 bases, with 10 bases left between them. CDR1 and CDR2 from the germline V gene are SNHLY and FYNNEI. CDR3 sequence: CASSEGLSEDTQYF. Here the CDR3 DNA reads TGTGCCAGCAGTGAAGGGTTGTCGGAAGATACGCAGTATTTT.

This rearrangement joins TRBV30 to TRBJ1-6; D remains ambiguous. This CDR3 spans 13 amino acids. Germline V gene lookup returns CDR1 GTSNPN and CDR2 SVGIG (reference sequence). Between the trimmed V and J ends, which lost 4 bases and 6 bases, there was a span of 10 bases. The CDR3: CAWKGQVNSPLHF. The CDR3 DNA reads TGTGCCTGGAAAGGGCAGGTTAATTCACCCCTCCACTTT.

Remarks on this clone: Additional DNA sequences in this sample encode the identical CDR3. The chain employs TRBV7-2 and TRBJ1-2; D not certain. Trimming removed 5 bases at V and 5 bases at J, with 6 bases between. CDR3 length: 11 amino acids. The germline CDR1 and CDR2 sequences are SGHTA and FQGNSA. The CDR3 sequence: CASSLMYGYTF. DNA of the CDR3: TGTGCCAGCAGCCTAATGTATGGCTACACCTTC. The full variable domain, rest sourced from reference TRBV7-2 and TRBJ1-2, is GAGVSQSPSNKVTEKGKDVELRCDPISGHTALYWYRQSLGQGLEFLIYFQGNSAPDKSGLPSDRFSAERTGGSVSTLTIQRTQQEDSAVYLCASSLMYGYTFGSGTRLTVV.

This chain connects TRBV7-7 to TRBJ2-5; D not certain. V lost 1 base, J lost 7 bases, and 10 bases lay in between. Germline loops: CDR1 SSHAT, CDR2 FNYEAQ (reference sequence). The CDR3 contains 13 residues. CDR3 region: CASSLGISGTQYF. CDR3 sequence (DNA): TGTGCCAGCAGCTTAGGGATCTCTGGGACCCAGTACTTC.

The chain links TRBV19 to TRBJ2-3, with D perhaps TRBD2 (6 bases). Trimming took 3 bases from V and 0 from J, leaving 10 bases between them. The CDR3 loop spans 15 amino acids. From germline, CDR1 is LNHDA and CDR2 SQIVND (reference sequence). The CDR3 bases are TGTGCCAGTAGTATGAAGGACTATAGCACAGATACGCAGTATTTT. Translation: CASSMKDYSTDTQYF. Combining the CDR3 with reference TRBV19 and TRBJ2-3 gives the whole variable domain DGGITQSPKYLFRKEGQNVTLSCEQNLNHDAMYWYRQDPGQGLRLIYYSQIVNDFQKGDIAEGYSVSREKKESFPLTVTSAQKNPTAFYLCASSMKDYSTDTQYFGPGTRLTVL.

The chain combines TRBV7-9 with TRBJ1-4; 7 bases agree with TRBD1. The CDR3 contains 16 residues. Germline trimming cut 1 base from V and 8 bases from J; bases unmatched to any gene: 10. The V gene's germline CDR1 is SEHNR and CDR2 FQNEAQ (reference sequence). This CDR3 is CASSLEGDRVGEKLFF. The CDR3 DNA sequence: TGTGCCAGCAGCTTAGAGGGTGACAGGGTTGGCGAAAAACTGTTTTTT.

J is TRBJ2-3 and V is TRBV9, with 7 nucleotides matching TRBD1. CDR1 SGDLS and CDR2 YYNGEE come from the germline V gene. The CDR3 covers 15 residues. Trimming cost V 0 bases and J 3 bases; bases outside gene matches: 4. The CDR3 sequence is CASSVDGRGTDTQYF. The CDR3 DNA follows: TGTGCCAGCAGCGTAGACGGCAGGGGGACAGATACGCAGTATTTT. The entire variable domain, with the rest obtained from reference TRBV9 and TRBJ2-3, is as follows: DSGVTQTPKHLITATGQRVTLRCSPRSGDLSVYWYQQSLDQGLQFLIQYYNGEERAKGNILERFSAQQFPDLHSELNLSSLELGDSALYFCASSVDGRGTDTQYFGPGTRLTVL.

The rearrangement links TRBV4-2 to TRBJ1-1, with TRBD1 identical over 8 bases. The CDR3 extends over 16 amino acids. The germline V gene encodes CDR1 LGHNA and CDR2 YNFKEQ. Trimming cost V 1 base and J 4 bases; bases outside gene matches: 8. This CDR3 reads CASSQALTGALTEAFF. CDR3 nucleotides: TGTGCCAGCAGCCAAGCCTTGACAGGGGCCCTCACTGAAGCTTTCTTT.

The chain joins TRBV30 to TRBJ1-3; D is uncertain. The CDR3 is 15 amino acids. Trimming cost V 0 bases and J 0 bases, with 9 bases left between them. CDR1 and CDR2 from the germline V gene are GTSNPN and SVGIG (reference sequence). In DNA form, the CDR3 reads TGTGCCTGGAGTGTCGGACCGGGCTCTGGAAACACCATATATTTT. Encoded protein: CAWSVGPGSGNTIYF.

J is TRBJ1-2 and V is TRBV7-2, with unresolved D. Germline lookup yields CDR1 SGHTA and CDR2 FQGNSA. With 5 bases removed from V and 4 bases from J, the gap between germline ends came to 14 bases. The CDR3 is made up of 14 amino acids. The chain's CDR3 is CASSPGPKGYGYTF. For the CDR3, the DNA is TGTGCCAGCAGCCCCGGGCCGAAAGGCTATGGCTACACCTTC.

CDR3 sequence reads: CASSLGYYQETQYF. Written as DNA, the CDR3 is TGTGCCAGCAGCTTAGGCTACTACCAAGAGACCCAGTACTTC. The chain uses TRBV11-2 and TRBJ2-5; the D is unclear. The CDR3 is 14 amino acids. The germline gives CDR1 SGHAT, CDR2 FQNNGV. V gave up 1 base and J gave up 0 bases, with 6 bases separating them. Combining the CDR3 with reference TRBV11-2 and TRBJ2-5 gives the whole variable domain EAGVAQSPRYKIIEKRQSVAFWCNPISGHATLYWYQQILGQGPKLLIQFQNNGVVDDSQLPKDRFSAERLKGVDSTLKIQPAKLEDSAVYLCASSLGYYQETQYFGPGTRLLVL.

This chain joins TRBV5-6 and TRBJ2-2, with D possibly being TRBD1 (6 bases). The CDR3 sequence is 13 residues long. Germline V gives CDR1 SGHDT, CDR2 YYEEEE. Trimming stripped 4 bases from V and 5 bases from J, with 9 bases between. DNA of the CDR3: TGTGCCAGCAGCCCTACAGGGACCGGGGAGCTGTTTTTT. It codes for CASSPTGTGELFF.

The chain links TRBV19 to TRBJ2-2; a weak D match, TRBD1 (6 bases). Germline CDR1 is LNHDA and CDR2 is SQIVND (reference sequence). Deletions cut 5 bases from V and 7 bases from J, with 11 bases between. The CDR3 contains 13 residues. CDR3 amino acids: CASSALRGGELFF. In DNA, the CDR3 is TGTGCCAGTAGTGCCCTCAGGGGCGGGGAGCTGTTTTTT.

This chain joins TRBV15 and TRBJ2-1; possible D gene TRBD2, 6 bases. Germline CDR1 is LNHNV and CDR2 is YYDKDF (reference sequence). Trimming stripped 0 bases from V and 3 bases from J, with 12 bases between. The CDR3 runs to 16 residues. The CDR3 DNA reads TGTGCCACCAGCAGAGATTTTGGCGGGATCTACAATGAGCAGTTCTTC. The encoded protein is CATSRDFGGIYNEQFF.

The V and J genes are TRBV5-6 and TRBJ2-4, with TRBD2 matching 7 bases. The CDR3 totals 14 residues. Per the germline V gene, CDR1 is SGHDT and CDR2 is YYEEEE. In DNA, the CDR3 is TGTGCGTCGCGCGTTCGCGGGGGCAAAAACATTCAGTACTTC. Translation: CASRVRGGKNIQYF. Using reference TRBV5-6 and TRBJ2-4 for the parts outside the CDR3, the full variable domain is DAGVTQSPTHLIKTRGQQVTLRCSPKSGHDTVSWYQQALGQGPQFIFQYYEEEERQRGNFPDRFSGHQFPNYSSELNVNALLLGDSALYLCASRVRGGKNIQYFGAGTRLSVL.

V is TRBV30 and J is TRBJ2-5, with TRBD2 matching 9 bases. Looked up from germline, CDR1 is GTSNPN and CDR2 is SVGIG (reference sequence). The CDR3 extends over 14 amino acids. V lost 8 bases, J lost 0 bases, and 7 bases stayed unmatched. The CDR3 DNA sequence: TGTGCCGTTCAGCGGGGGGTATACCAAGAGACCCAGTACTTC. Residues: CAVQRGVYQETQYF.

This chain joins TRBV11-2 and TRBJ1-3; D may be TRBD1 (6 bases). The CDR3 consists of 15 residues. The germline V gene encodes CDR1 SGHAT and CDR2 FQNNGV. V was pared by 5 bases and J by 5 bases, with 16 bases between. The CDR3 here is CASSDPRGERNTIYF. DNA of the CDR3: TGTGCCAGCAGCGACCCGAGGGGGGAAAGAAACACCATATATTTT.

The J gene is TRBJ1-2, the V gene TRBV6-1; tentatively, D is TRBD1 (5 bases). Trimming cost V 5 bases and J 0 bases, with 13 bases left between them. The CDR3 is made up of 15 amino acids. The germline V gene encodes CDR1 MNHNS and CDR2 SASEGT. The CDR3 nucleotides read TGTGCCAGCAGTTTGATGGACACCTCTAACTATGGCTACACCTTC. Protein sequence: CASSLMDTSNYGYTF.

The gene calls are TRBV28 and TRBJ1-4; no clear D gene. This CDR3 has 15 amino acids. Germline CDR1 MDHEN, CDR2 SYDVKM. V lost 9 bases and J lost 5, with 19 bases in between. The CDR3 region has the DNA TGTGCCAGTTCGCAGGATAACTTATTCAATGAAAAACTGTTTTTT. Translation gives CASSQDNLFNEKLFF.

V gene TRBV28 combines with J gene TRBJ1-5; a possible D gene is TRBD1 (5 bases). This CDR3 is built from 14 residues. The germline gives CDR1 MDHEN, CDR2 SYDVKM. V was shortened by 5 bases and J by 7 bases, with 15 bases between the two germline ends. CDR3: CASSGAGTHQPQHF. The CDR3 DNA reads TGTGCCAGCAGTGGGGCCGGGACCCACCAGCCCCAGCATTTT.

This clone appeared once. This chain uses TRBV30 with TRBJ2-7; the match to TRBD1 covers 9 bases. With V trimmed by 1 base and J by 2 bases, 9 bases remained unmatched. CDR3 length equals 16 residues. Germline-derived CDR1 and CDR2 are GTSNPN and SVGIG (reference sequence). CDR3 in DNA: TGTGCCTGGAGTGACCGACGGACAGGGGTCACCTACGAGCAGTACTTC. It codes for CAWSDRRTGVTYEQYF.

The genes are TRBV29-1 and TRBJ2-3, with 8 bases fitting TRBD2. Germline CDR1 reads SQVTM; CDR2 reads ANQGSEA. The CDR3 length is 12 residues. CDR3 nucleotides: TGCAGTCCCTCGGGGGGGGGAGATACGCAGTATTTT. Translating gives CSPSGGGDTQYF.

The chain combines TRBV20-1 with TRBJ2-3; D is ambiguous. Germline CDR1 is DFQATT and CDR2 is SNEGSKA (reference sequence). The V gene lost 4 bases and the J gene lost 8 bases, with 10 bases spanning the gap. CDR3 length: 11 residues. The chain's CDR3 is CSANERVTQYF. The CDR3 coding sequence is TGCAGTGCTAATGAGCGCGTTACGCAGTATTTT.

V is TRBV27 and J is TRBJ2-5; 7 bases agree with TRBD2. The CDR3 has 14 residues. Losses at the gene ends were 9 bases for V and 2 bases for J; bases not matched to a gene: 9. The germline V gene encodes CDR1 MNHEY and CDR2 SMNVEV (reference sequence). Here the CDR3 DNA reads TGTGCCAGTCGCGGGGGAACCTATCAAGAGACCCAGTACTTC. Its protein is CASRGGTYQETQYF.

The chain employs TRBV4-1 and TRBJ1-3; D unresolved. CDR3 size: 15 residues. Germline V gives CDR1 MGHRA, CDR2 YSYEKL. V lost 1 base and J lost 0, with 7 bases in between. CDR3 amino acids: CASSQGSDSGNTIYF. As DNA, the CDR3 is TGCGCCAGCAGCCAAGGGTCCGACTCTGGAAACACCATATATTTT.

V gene TRBV19 combines with J gene TRBJ1-2, with unresolved D. The CDR3 contains 13 residues. In germline, CDR1 is LNHDA, CDR2 SQIVND (reference sequence). V dropped 3 bases and J dropped 2 bases, with 7 bases sitting between them. The DNA of the CDR3 is TGTGCCAGTAGTATTCGGATGAACTATGGCTACACCTTC. Protein sequence: CASSIRMNYGYTF.